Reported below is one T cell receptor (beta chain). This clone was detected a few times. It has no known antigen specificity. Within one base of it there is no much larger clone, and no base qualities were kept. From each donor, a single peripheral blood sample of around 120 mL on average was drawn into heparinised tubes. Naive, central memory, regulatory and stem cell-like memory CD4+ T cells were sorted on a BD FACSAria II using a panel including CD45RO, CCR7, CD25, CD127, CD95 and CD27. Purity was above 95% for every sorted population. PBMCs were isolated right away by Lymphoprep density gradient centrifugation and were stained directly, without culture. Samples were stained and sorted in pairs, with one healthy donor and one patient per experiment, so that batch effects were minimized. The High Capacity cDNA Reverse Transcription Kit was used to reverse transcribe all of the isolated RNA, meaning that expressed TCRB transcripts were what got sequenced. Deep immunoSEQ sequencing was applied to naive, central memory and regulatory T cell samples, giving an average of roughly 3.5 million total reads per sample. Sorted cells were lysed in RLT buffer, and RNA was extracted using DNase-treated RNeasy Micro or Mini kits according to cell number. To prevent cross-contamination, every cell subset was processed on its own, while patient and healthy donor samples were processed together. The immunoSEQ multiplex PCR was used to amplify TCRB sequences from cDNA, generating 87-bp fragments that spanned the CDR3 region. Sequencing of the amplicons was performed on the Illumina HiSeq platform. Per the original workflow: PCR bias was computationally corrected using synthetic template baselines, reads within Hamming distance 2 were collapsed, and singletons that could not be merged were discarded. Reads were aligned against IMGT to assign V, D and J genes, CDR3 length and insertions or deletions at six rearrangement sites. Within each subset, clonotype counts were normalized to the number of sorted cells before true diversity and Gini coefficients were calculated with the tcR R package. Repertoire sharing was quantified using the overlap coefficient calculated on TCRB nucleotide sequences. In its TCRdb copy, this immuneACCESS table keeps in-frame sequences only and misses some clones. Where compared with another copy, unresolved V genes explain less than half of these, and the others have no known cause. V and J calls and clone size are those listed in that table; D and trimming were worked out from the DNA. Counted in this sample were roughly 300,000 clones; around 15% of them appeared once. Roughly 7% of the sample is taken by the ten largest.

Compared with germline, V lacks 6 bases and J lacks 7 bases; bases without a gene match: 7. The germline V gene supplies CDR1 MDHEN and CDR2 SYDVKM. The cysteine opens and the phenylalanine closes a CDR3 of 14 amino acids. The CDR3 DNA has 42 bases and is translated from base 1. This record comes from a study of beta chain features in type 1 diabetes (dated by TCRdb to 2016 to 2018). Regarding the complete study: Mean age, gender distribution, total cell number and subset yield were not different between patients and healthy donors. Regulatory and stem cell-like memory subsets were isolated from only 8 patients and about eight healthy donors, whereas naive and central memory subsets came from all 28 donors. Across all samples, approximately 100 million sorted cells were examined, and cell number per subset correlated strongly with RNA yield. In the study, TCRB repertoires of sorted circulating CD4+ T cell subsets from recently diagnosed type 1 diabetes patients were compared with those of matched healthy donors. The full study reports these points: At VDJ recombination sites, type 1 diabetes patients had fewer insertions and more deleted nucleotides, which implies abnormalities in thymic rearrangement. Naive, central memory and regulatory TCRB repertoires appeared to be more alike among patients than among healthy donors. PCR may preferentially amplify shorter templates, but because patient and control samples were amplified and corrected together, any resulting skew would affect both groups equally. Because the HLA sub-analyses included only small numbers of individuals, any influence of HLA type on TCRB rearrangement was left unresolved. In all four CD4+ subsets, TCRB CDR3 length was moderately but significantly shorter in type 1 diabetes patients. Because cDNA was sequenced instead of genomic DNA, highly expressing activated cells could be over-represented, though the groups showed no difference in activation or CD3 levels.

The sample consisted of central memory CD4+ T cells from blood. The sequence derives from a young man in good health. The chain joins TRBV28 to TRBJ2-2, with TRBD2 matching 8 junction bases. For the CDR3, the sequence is CASSAGGTIGELFF. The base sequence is TGTGCCAGCAGCGCGGGAGGAACGATCGGGGAGCTGTTTTTT. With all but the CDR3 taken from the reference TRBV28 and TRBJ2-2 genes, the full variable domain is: DVKVTQSSRYLVKRTGEKVFLECVQDMDHENMFWYRQDPGLGLRLIYFSYDVKMKEKGDIPEGYSVSREKKERFSLILESASTNQTSMYLCASSAGGTIGELFFGEGSRLTVL.